These T cell receptor beta chains were read from a single sample in a study of T-cell memory formation after mild COVID-19. TCRdb recomputed calls from the 5' RACE reads with MiXCR, one row per CDR3 protein. The data contain approximately 400,000 distinct CDR3 sequences, roughly 18% of them singletons. The sample was PBMCs or a T cell subset sorted from them (not recorded which). The receptors derive from a man aged 18 to 30 who had mild COVID-19 (a few samples of this study predate the infection). Cell type and time point are not known. Both conserved end residues are part of each CDR3. D genes are given only for firm matches. Clone size, where shown, is once, few, many, or a class for clones that have expanded.

V,D,J,size,CDR3,DNA
TRBV5-1,-,TRBJ2-3,few,CASSPESGTQYF,TGCGCCAGCAGCCCCGAATCCGGTACGCAGTATTTT
TRBV7-2,-,TRBJ2-3,few,CASSLSVAGSDTQYF,TGTGCCAGCAGCTTATCCGTGGCGGGGTCAGATACGCAGTATTTT
TRBV4-3,-,TRBJ2-5,few,CASSQERGAGQETQYF,TGCGCCAGCAGCCAAGAGAGGGGGGCTGGCCAAGAGACCCAGTACTTC
TRBV6-5,-,TRBJ2-6,-,CASRMGANVLTF,TGTGCCAGCCGCATGGGGGCCAACGTCCTGACTTTC
TRBV4-3,-,TRBJ2-7,-,CASSQDPGAYEQYF,TGCGCCAGCAGCCAAGACCCCGGGGCCTACGAGCAGTACTTC
TRBV24-1,TRBD1,TRBJ2-2,few,CATQRQGTVTGELFF,TGTGCCACCCAAAGACAGGGGACGGTCACCGGGGAGCTGTTTTTT
TRBV12-3/TRBV12-4,TRBD2,TRBJ2-5,-,CASRPGTSVWETQYF,TGTGCCAGCAGACCGGGGACTAGCGTTTGGGAGACCCAGTACTTC
TRBV20-1,-,TRBJ1-4,many,CSARGVQNEKLFF,TGCAGTGCTAGGGGAGTACAGAATGAAAAACTGTTTTTT
TRBV7-2,TRBD2,TRBJ2-7,few,CASSRLAGGYYEQYF,TGTGCCAGCAGCAGACTAGCGGGGGGCTATTACGAGCAGTACTTC
TRBV19,-,TRBJ1-4,-,CASSPRLDPPFFF,TGTGCCAGTAGTCCCCGATTGGATCCCCCATTTTTTTTT
TRBV27,-,TRBJ1-2,few,CASSLRHPVDSYGYTF,TGTGCCAGCAGTTTAAGACACCCCGTCGATTCCTATGGCTACACCTTC
TRBV6-2/TRBV6-3,TRBD2,TRBJ2-3,few,CASSSWSGGGIDTQYF,TGTGCCAGCAGTAGCTGGAGCGGGGGAGGAATAGATACGCAGTATTTT
TRBV20-1,-,TRBJ2-3,-,CSARRAGDSTDTQYF,TGCAGTGCTAGAAGGGCAGGGGACAGCACAGATACGCAGTATTTT
TRBV12-3/TRBV12-4,-,TRBJ1-5,-,CASSLRPGYQPQHF,TGTGCCAGCAGCCTCCGGCCCGGATATCAGCCCCAGCATTTT
TRBV5-1,-,TRBJ2-3,many,CASSPGPDTQYF,TGCGCCAGCAGCCCGGGGCCAGATACGCAGTATTTT
TRBV3-1,-,TRBJ2-7,-,CASSQATEGFYEQYF,TGTGCCAGCAGCCAAGCAACAGAGGGATTTTACGAGCAGTACTTC
TRBV11-2,-,TRBJ2-2,once,CASSQTAFDTGELFF,TGTGCCAGCAGCCAGACAGCCTTTGACACCGGGGAGCTGTTTTTT
TRBV20-1,TRBD1,TRBJ1-4,-,CSARQGANEKLFF,TGCAGTGCAAGACAGGGTGCTAATGAAAAACTGTTTTTT
TRBV6-5,-,TRBJ2-1,many,CASSLTGEEQFF,TGTGCCAGCAGTCTAACCGGGGAGGAGCAGTTCTTC
TRBV9,-,TRBJ1-6,few,CASSEGPQDSPLHF,TGTGCCAGCAGCGAGGGACCCCAAGATTCACCCCTCCACTTT
TRBV20-1,-,TRBJ1-1,few,CSGRVGQNTEAFF,TGCAGTGGGCGTGTGGGACAGAACACTGAAGCTTTCTTT
TRBV7-9,-,TRBJ1-2,few,CASSLDTFGGYTF,TGTGCCAGCAGCTTAGACACGTTCGGTGGCTACACCTTC
TRBV29-1,TRBD2,TRBJ2-3,-,CSVAGLATRAYTDTQYF,TGCAGCGTCGCCGGACTAGCCACCAGGGCGTACACAGATACGCAGTATTTT
TRBV9,-,TRBJ1-4,few,CASSVDGGTNEKLFF,TGTGCCAGCAGCGTAGATGGGGGGACTAATGAAAAACTGTTTTTT
TRBV20-1,-,TRBJ2-3,few,CSATGGQTPTDTQYF,TGCAGTGCTACTGGAGGACAGACGCCCACAGATACGCAGTATTTT
TRBV6-5,TRBD1,TRBJ1-1,-,CASEEQGAREAFF,TGTGCCAGCGAAGAACAGGGGGCGCGGGAGGCTTTCTTT
TRBV27,TRBD1,TRBJ1-2,-,CASRPTPDRGHGYTF,TGTGCCAGCAGGCCCACCCCGGACAGGGGGCATGGCTACACCTTC
TRBV20-1,TRBD2,TRBJ2-2,-,CSARRTRDTGELFF,TGCAGTGCTAGACGGACTAGAGACACCGGGGAGCTGTTTTTT
TRBV18,TRBD1,TRBJ1-2,-,CASSTGTGDYGYTF,TGTGCCAGCTCGACCGGGACAGGGGACTATGGCTACACCTTC
TRBV30,-,TRBJ2-7,few,CAWSVLFGEQYF,TGTGCCTGGAGTGTACTATTTGGGGAGCAGTACTTC
TRBV5-1,-,TRBJ2-1,many,CASSLSITSSYNEQFF,TGCGCCAGCAGCTTGAGCATCACTTCCTCCTACAATGAGCAGTTCTTC
TRBV6-2/TRBV6-3,-,TRBJ1-2,-,CASSSGLGYTF,TGTGCCAGCAGCTCTGGGCTTGGCTACACCTTC
TRBV9,-,TRBJ1-3,-,CASSAVGSGNTIYF,TGTGCCAGCAGCGCAGTCGGGTCTGGAAACACCATATATTTT
TRBV7-2,-,TRBJ2-3,-,CASSRLAAQGDTQYF,TGTGCCAGCAGCCGTCTAGCTGCCCAGGGAGATACGCAGTATTTT
TRBV6-2/TRBV6-3,-,TRBJ2-7,-,CASSTTGYGEQYF,TGTGCCAGCAGTACCACAGGGTACGGCGAGCAGTACTTC
TRBV6-5,-,TRBJ2-3,few,CASRLGPTSTDTQYF,TGTGCCAGCAGGCTCGGCCCTACCTCGACAGATACGCAGTATTTT
TRBV4-1,-,TRBJ2-7,-,CASSRIPGEQYF,TGCGCCAGCAGCCGTATACCCGGGGAGCAGTACTTC
TRBV5-1,TRBD2,TRBJ2-3,few,CASRSGGGGSTDTQYF,TGCGCCAGCAGGTCCGGCGGGGGGGGTAGCACAGATACGCAGTATTTT
TRBV12-3/TRBV12-4,TRBD2,TRBJ2-7,few,CASSPWGGGIYEQYF,TGTGCCAGCAGCCCTTGGGGGGGAGGAATCTACGAGCAGTACTTC
TRBV7-2,-,TRBJ1-6,few,CASSSPDSLLHF,TGTGCCAGCAGCTCCCCGGACAGTCTCCTCCACTTT
TRBV4-2,-,TRBJ2-3,-,CASSPEPSSSTDTQYF,TGTGCCAGCAGCCCCGAACCCAGTTCTAGCACAGATACGCAGTATTTT
TRBV12-3/TRBV12-4,-,TRBJ2-3,-,CASSLYQGRSDTQYF,TGTGCCAGCAGTTTGTACCAGGGAAGGTCAGATACGCAGTATTTT
TRBV7-3,TRBD2,TRBJ2-1,few,CASSGSGGTYNEQFF,TGTGCCAGCAGCGGCAGCGGGGGGACTTACAATGAGCAGTTCTTC
TRBV10-2,-,TRBJ1-2,-,CASSEQGYYGYTF,TGCGCCAGCAGTGAGCAGGGTTACTATGGCTACACCTTC
TRBV7-2,-,TRBJ2-4,-,CASSLMSLPIQYF,TGTGCCAGCAGCTTAATGTCTTTACCCATTCAGTACTTC
TRBV5-1,TRBD1,TRBJ2-5,many,CASSFTGDVQETQYF,TGCGCCAGCAGCTTTACAGGGGACGTCCAAGAGACCCAGTACTTC
TRBV6-2/TRBV6-3,-,TRBJ1-2,-,CASSPLSGYTF,TGTGCCAGCAGCCCCCTGAGTGGCTACACCTTC
TRBV30,-,TRBJ1-6,few,CASVAGFNSPLHF,TGTGCCTCGGTGGCGGGGTTTAATTCACCCCTCCACTTT
TRBV28,-,TRBJ1-5,-,CASSLFSGSARQPQHF,TGTGCCAGCAGTTTATTTTCGGGGAGTGCGCGGCAGCCCCAGCATTTT
TRBV7-9,-,TRBJ1-2,-,CASSAVDGYTF,TGTGCCAGCAGCGCTGTAGATGGCTACACCTTC
TRBV7-8,-,TRBJ1-4,-,CASSSVERTDATNEKLFF,TGTGCCAGCAGCTCCGTGGAAAGGACAGATGCAACTAATGAAAAACTGTTTTTT
TRBV6-2/TRBV6-3,-,TRBJ2-5,-,CASRDRRGTQETQYF,TGTGCCAGCAGAGACCGCCGGGGAACCCAAGAGACCCAGTACTTC
TRBV4-1,-,TRBJ2-7,few,CASSPKGGTDSYEQYF,TGCGCCAGCAGCCCTAAGGGCGGGACGGATTCCTACGAGCAGTACTTC
TRBV12-5,-,TRBJ2-3,few,CASGLSGADTQYF,TGTGCTAGTGGTTTGTCAGGGGCAGATACGCAGTATTTT
TRBV7-2,-,TRBJ2-1,few,CASALTESSYNEQFF,TGTGCCAGCGCCCTTACAGAGAGCTCCTACAATGAGCAGTTCTTC
TRBV23-1,TRBD2,TRBJ2-3,-,CASTWGRGGTDTQYF,TGCGCCAGTACCTGGGGGAGGGGAGGGACAGATACGCAGTATTTT